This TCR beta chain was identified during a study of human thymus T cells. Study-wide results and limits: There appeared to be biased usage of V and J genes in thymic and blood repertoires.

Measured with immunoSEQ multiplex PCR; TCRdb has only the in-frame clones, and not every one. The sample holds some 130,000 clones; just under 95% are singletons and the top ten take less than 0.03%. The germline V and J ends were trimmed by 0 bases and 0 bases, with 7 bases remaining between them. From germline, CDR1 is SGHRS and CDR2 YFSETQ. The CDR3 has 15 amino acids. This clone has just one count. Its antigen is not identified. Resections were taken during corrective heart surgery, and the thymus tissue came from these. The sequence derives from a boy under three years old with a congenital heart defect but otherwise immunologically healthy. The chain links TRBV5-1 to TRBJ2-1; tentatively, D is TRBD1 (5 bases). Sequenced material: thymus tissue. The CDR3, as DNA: TGCGCCAGCAGCTTGGTCAGGGACTCCTACAATGAGCAGTTCTTC. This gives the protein CASSLVRDSYNEQFF.